This T cell receptor beta chain was obtained from a study of cytomegalovirus exposure and HLA in healthy donors. About this clone itself: What it binds is not known.

V lost 10 bases and J lost 7, with 16 bases in between. Looked up from germline, CDR1 is ENHRY and CDR2 is SYGVKD. The CDR3 totals 12 residues. Study observations and caveats: The authors considered a cluster of highly shared sequence variants likely to be a sequencing artifact. In an earlier analysis, about 87% or about 30%: the productive usage of most TCR beta V segments.

Vbeta (60) and Jbeta (13) primers were used in the PCR. Sequenced by immunoSEQ multiplex PCR; TCRdb stores in-frame clones only, minus some. The table shows 100,000 to 120,000 clones, with approximately 80% occurring only once. This clonotype was obtained from a man aged 25-40 years in good health and CMV-seropositive. The V call is TRBV10-3, the J call TRBJ1-1; D unclear. The sample consisted of PBMCs. As DNA, the CDR3 is TGTGCCACCCGAGGGTCGTGGGATGAAGCTTTCTTT. Translation gives CATRGSWDEAFF.